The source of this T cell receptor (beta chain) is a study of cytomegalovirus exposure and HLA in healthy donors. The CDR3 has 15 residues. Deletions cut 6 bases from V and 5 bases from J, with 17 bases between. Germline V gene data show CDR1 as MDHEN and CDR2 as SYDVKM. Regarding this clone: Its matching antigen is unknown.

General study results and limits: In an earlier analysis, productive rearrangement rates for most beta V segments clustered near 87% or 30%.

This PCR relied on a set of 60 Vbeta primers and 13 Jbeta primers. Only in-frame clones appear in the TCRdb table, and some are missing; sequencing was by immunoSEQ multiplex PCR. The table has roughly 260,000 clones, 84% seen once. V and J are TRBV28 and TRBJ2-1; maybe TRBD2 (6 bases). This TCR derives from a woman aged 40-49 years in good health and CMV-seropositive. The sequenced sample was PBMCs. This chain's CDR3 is CASRSTGVGNNEQFF. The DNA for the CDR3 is TGTGCCAGCAGATCTACGGGAGTCGGCAACAATGAGCAGTTCTTC.